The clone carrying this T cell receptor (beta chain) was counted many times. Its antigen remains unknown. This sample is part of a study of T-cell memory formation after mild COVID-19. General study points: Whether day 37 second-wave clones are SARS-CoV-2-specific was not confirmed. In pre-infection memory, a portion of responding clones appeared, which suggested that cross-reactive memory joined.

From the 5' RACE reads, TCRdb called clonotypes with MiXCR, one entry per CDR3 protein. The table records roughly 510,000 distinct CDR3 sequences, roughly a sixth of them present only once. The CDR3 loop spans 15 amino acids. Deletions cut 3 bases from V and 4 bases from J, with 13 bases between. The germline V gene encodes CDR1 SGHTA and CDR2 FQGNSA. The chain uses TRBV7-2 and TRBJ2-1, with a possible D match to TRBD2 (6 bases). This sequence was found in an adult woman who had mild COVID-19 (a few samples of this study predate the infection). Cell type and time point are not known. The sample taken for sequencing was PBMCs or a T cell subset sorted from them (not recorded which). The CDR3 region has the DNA TGTGCCAGCAGCTTTTTTCGGGGGAGATACAATGAGCAGTTCTTC. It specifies CASSFFRGRYNEQFF.